These 30 T cell receptor beta chains were all obtained from the same sample, sequenced in a study of cytomegalovirus exposure and HLA in healthy donors. This table comes from immunoSEQ multiplex PCR, and its TCRdb copy is limited to in-frame clones, with some not included. The table has almost 75,000 clones, approximately 80% seen once. Sequences were obtained from PBMCs. These receptors all stem from a man aged 30 to 45 in good health and CMV-seronegative.

This chain links TRBV30 with TRBJ2-3; no firm D call. The CDR3 has 10 residues. Germline values: CDR1 GTSNPN, CDR2 SVGIG (reference sequence). Trimming took 8 bases from V and 6 from J, leaving 9 bases between them. The CDR3 sequence is CAGWRDTQYF. The CDR3 region has the DNA TGTGCCGGGTGGCGGGATACGCAGTATTTT.

The V and J genes are TRBV27 and TRBJ1-4; D is ambiguous. The V gene lost 4 bases and the J gene lost 4 bases, with 4 bases spanning the gap. The CDR3 has 12 residues. Per the germline V gene, CDR1 is MNHEY and CDR2 is SMNVEV (reference sequence). The CDR3 sequence: CASSSYNEKLFF. As DNA, the CDR3 is TGTGCCAGCAGTTCCTATAATGAAAAACTGTTTTTT. The variable domain in full, completed from reference TRBV27 and TRBJ1-4, reads EAQVTQNPRYLITVTGKKLTVTCSQNMNHEYMSWYRQDPGLGLRQIYYSMNVEVTDKGDVPEGYKVSRKEKRNFPLILESPSPNQTSLYFCASSSYNEKLFFGSGTQLSVL.

This clone was recorded a few times. The chain carries TRBV16 and TRBJ2-1; no clear D. Trimming left V 0 bases short and J 1 base short, with 7 bases between. The CDR3 covers 15 residues. Germline CDR1 KGHSY, CDR2 FQNENV. CDR3 bases: TGTGCCAGCAGCCAATCGTATACTTCCTACAATGAGCAGTTCTTC. This translates into CASSQSYTSYNEQFF.

The chain carries TRBV5-4 and TRBJ2-2; D perhaps matches TRBD2 (7 bases). The CDR3 is 15 amino acids. V was cut by 4 bases and J by 4 bases, with 14 bases left in between. Germline V gene data show CDR1 as SGHNT and CDR2 as YYREEE (reference sequence). This CDR3 is CASSVGGGGTGELFF. The CDR3 region has the DNA TGTGCCAGCAGCGTGGGGGGAGGGGGCACCGGGGAGCTGTTTTTT.

This clone turned up a few times. The V and J genes are TRBV19 and TRBJ2-5, with 7 bases that match TRBD1. Trimming at V came to 5 bases and at J to 5 bases, leaving 8 bases not matched to a gene. The V gene's germline CDR1 is LNHDA and CDR2 SQIVND (reference sequence). The CDR3 loop spans 14 amino acids. DNA of the CDR3: TGTGCCAGTAGTGATACAGGGGCAGGGGAGACCCAGTACTTC. Translation: CASSDTGAGETQYF.

This clone has a handful of counts. Written as DNA, the CDR3 is TGCGCCAGCAGCCTTTGGGCAGGCATGCAAGAGACCCAGTACTTC. Its translation: CASSLWAGMQETQYF. This sequence joins TRBV4-3 and TRBJ2-5; D remains ambiguous. Between the trimmed V and J ends, which lost 4 bases and 2 bases, there was a span of 14 bases. CDR1 LGHNA and CDR2 YSLEER come from the germline V gene. This CDR3 spans 15 amino acids.

The sample holds a few counts of this clone. This rearrangement joins TRBV27 to TRBJ2-7, with D possibly being TRBD1 (5 bases). Trimming left V 4 bases short and J 3 bases short, with 10 bases between. This CDR3 has 13 amino acids. The germline V gene has CDR1 MNHEY and CDR2 SMNVEV (reference sequence). CDR3 nucleotides: TGTGCCAGCAGTTCCTCGGACAACTACGAGCAGTACGTC. As protein: CASSSSDNYEQYV.

The rearrangement joins TRBV6-6 to TRBJ1-2; no firm D call. This CDR3 is built from 13 residues. Germline lookup yields CDR1 MNHNY and CDR2 SVGAGI (reference sequence). Trimming took off 0 bases at V and 4 bases at J, with 6 bases between the two ends. CDR3 nucleotide sequence: TGTGCCAGCAGTTACTCCGACTCCTATGGCTACACCTTC. Protein sequence: CASSYSDSYGYTF.

This clone was recorded once. The V and J genes are TRBV30 and TRBJ2-6; TRBD1 is a possible D gene (6 bases). CDR3 length equals 15 residues. Germline V gene lookup returns CDR1 GTSNPN and CDR2 SVGIG (reference sequence). The V gene lost 3 bases and the J gene lost 1 base, with 10 bases spanning the gap. The CDR3: CAWRFDRSGANVLTF. As DNA, the CDR3 is TGTGCCTGGAGATTTGACAGGTCTGGGGCCAACGTCCTGACTTTC.

The rearrangement links TRBV7-2 to TRBJ2-5, with D possibly TRBD1 on 8 matching bases. Per germline, CDR1 SGHTA and CDR2 FQGNSA. The CDR3 totals 15 residues. V lost 6 bases and J 2 bases, leaving 16 bases between the germline ends. The CDR3 coding sequence is TGTGCCAGCAGGCGGACAGGGAGGGGGCAAGAGACCCAGTACTTC. Encoded protein: CASRRTGRGQETQYF.

The chain recombines TRBV2 with TRBJ2-7; possibly TRBD1 for D (6 bases). In germline, CDR1 is SNHLY, CDR2 FYNNEI. The CDR3 sequence is 14 residues long. Trimming cost V 2 bases and J 7 bases, with 15 bases left between them. CDR3 sequence (DNA): TGTGCCAGCAGTGAAAAGGGGGTTGTGGGTGAGCAGTACTTC. This translates into CASSEKGVVGEQYF.

The J gene is TRBJ2-1, the V gene TRBV7-2; TRBD2 matches 15 bases. V dropped 4 bases and J dropped 4; count of bases not matched to a gene: 8. The germline V gene has CDR1 SGHTA and CDR2 FQGNSA. The CDR3 is 18 residues long. CDR3 DNA sequence: TGTGCCAGCAGCTATCGGACTAGCGGGGGGGCTTTTTACAATGAGCAGTTCTTC. This gives the protein CASSYRTSGGAFYNEQFF.

The J gene is TRBJ2-7, the V gene TRBV28, with TRBD2 matching 11 bases. V shed 6 bases and J 5 bases; nucleotides not matched to a gene: 21. Germline values: CDR1 MDHEN, CDR2 SYDVKM. This CDR3 is 19 amino acids long. As DNA, the CDR3 is TGTGCCAGCAGCACCACCTGGCGGGTGACTAGCGGGAAACAGGACGAGCAGTACTTC. It specifies CASSTTWRVTSGKQDEQYF.

This clone appeared a few times. V and J are TRBV18 and TRBJ1-2; weak D call: TRBD1 (5 bases). Trimming stripped 8 bases from V and 8 bases from J, with 18 bases between. Germline CDR1 and CDR2: KGHSH and LQKENI. The CDR3 has 13 amino acids. The CDR3 DNA reads TGTGCCAGCCAAGGGACCCCTGGGGGGGGCTACACCTTC. Translated: CASQGTPGGGYTF.

The chain couples TRBV5-1 to TRBJ2-7, with D possibly TRBD1 on 5 matching bases. Germline CDR1 SGHRS, CDR2 YFSETQ. Between the trimmed V and J ends, which lost 1 base and 3 bases, there was a span of 14 bases. The CDR3 consists of 15 residues. The CDR3 loop is CASSLTAGSGYEQYF. DNA for the CDR3: TGCGCCAGCAGCTTGACGGCAGGGTCGGGCTACGAGCAGTACTTC.

The V call is TRBV9, the J call TRBJ2-3; the match to TRBD2 covers 13 bases. Germline V lookup: CDR1 SGDLS, CDR2 YYNGEE. The CDR3 consists of 16 residues. The J segment lost 4 bases and the V segment lost 6 bases, leaving 8 bases of the junction unmatched. The CDR3 spells CASNLTGTSGADTQYF. The CDR3 DNA follows: TGTGCCAGCAACCTAACGGGGACTAGCGGGGCAGATACGCAGTATTTT.

About this clone: The sample carries other DNA sequences with the same CDR3. This chain joins TRBV6-5 and TRBJ2-5, with D uncertain. Trimming pared 0 bases from V and 4 bases from J, leaving 3 bases between. CDR3 size: 12 residues. Germline V lookup: CDR1 MNHEY, CDR2 SVGAGI. The CDR3 coding sequence is TGTGCCAGCAGTTACTCAGCAGAGACCCAGTACTTC. It yields the protein CASSYSAETQYF.

V is TRBV30 and J is TRBJ1-2; maybe TRBD1 (6 bases). The germline gives CDR1 GTSNPN, CDR2 SVGIG (reference sequence). This CDR3 spans 12 amino acids. The V gene lost 0 bases and the J gene lost 11 bases, with 13 bases spanning the gap. This chain's CDR3 is CAWSVLDRRYTF. CDR3 bases: TGTGCCTGGAGTGTACTGGACAGAAGGTACACCTTC.

This chain uses TRBV19 with TRBJ1-6; 7 nucleotides align to TRBD1. Germline values: CDR1 LNHDA, CDR2 SQIVND (reference sequence). Germline trimming cut 6 bases from V and 4 bases from J; bases unmatched to any gene: 6. The CDR3 sequence is 15 residues long. The CDR3 DNA reads TGTGCCAGTAGAAGGACAGGTCCATATAATTCACCCCTCCACTTT. Translation gives CASRRTGPYNSPLHF. Variable domain in full (rest from reference TRBV19 and TRBJ1-6): DGGITQSPKYLFRKEGQNVTLSCEQNLNHDAMYWYRQDPGQGLRLIYYSQIVNDFQKGDIAEGYSVSREKKESFPLTVTSAQKNPTAFYLCASRRTGPYNSPLHFGNGTRLTVT.

The CDR3 sequence is CASSQPGAGGRETQYF. The CDR3 DNA sequence: TGCGCCAGCAGCCAGCCCGGGGCGGGGGGGCGGGAGACCCAGTACTTC. V usage is TRBV4-1 and J usage is TRBJ2-5; 9 nucleotides align to TRBD2. Trimming cost V 3 bases and J 5 bases; bases outside gene matches: 10. The CDR3 sequence is 16 residues long. Germline V gene sequence: CDR1 MGHRA, CDR2 YSYEKL.

This clone was detected once. CDR3 coding DNA: TGTGCCAGCAGAAACGAGGCTCAGCCCCAGCATTTT. It specifies CASRNEAQPQHF. The chain has TRBV28 and TRBJ1-5; unclear D gene. V was cut by 6 bases and J by 6 bases, with 9 bases left in between. The germline gives CDR1 MDHEN, CDR2 SYDVKM. This CDR3 has 12 residues. Using reference TRBV28 and TRBJ1-5 for the parts outside the CDR3, the full variable domain is DVKVTQSSRYLVKRTGEKVFLECVQDMDHENMFWYRQDPGLGLRLIYFSYDVKMKEKGDIPEGYSVSREKKERFSLILESASTNQTSMYLCASRNEAQPQHFGDGTRLSIL.

V usage is TRBV5-4 and J usage is TRBJ1-5; D is possibly TRBD1 (6 bases). Germline V CDR1 and CDR2: SGHNT, YYREEE (reference sequence). There are 19 residues in the CDR3. Trimming cost V 3 bases and J 3 bases, with 25 bases left between them. The CDR3 loop reads CASSSTTGQPDPPNQPQHF. As DNA, the CDR3 is TGTGCCAGCAGCTCAACCACTGGACAGCCCGACCCCCCCAATCAGCCCCAGCATTTT.

There are a few counts of this clone. The chain combines TRBV6-1 with TRBJ2-3; the match to TRBD1 covers 8 bases. The J segment lost 3 bases and the V segment lost 2 bases, leaving 7 bases of the junction unmatched. Germline CDR1 is MNHNS and CDR2 is SASEGT. This CDR3 has 16 amino acids. CDR3 sequence (DNA): TGTGCCAGCAGTGAAATGGCAGGGGGCGCGACAGATACGCAGTATTTT. The encoded protein is CASSEMAGGATDTQYF.

The count of this clone is one. The gene calls are TRBV7-3 and TRBJ2-2, with a weak D call TRBD2 (6 bases). In germline, CDR1 is SGHTA, CDR2 FQGTGA. This CDR3 is 13 amino acids long. CDR3 in amino acids: CAAGNHNTGELFF. For the CDR3, the DNA is TGTGCGGCGGGAAACCATAACACCGGGGAGCTGTTTTTT. Together with reference TRBV7-3 and TRBJ2-2, the CDR3 gives the full variable domain: GAGVSQTPSNKVTEKGKYVELRCDPISGHTALYWYRQSLGQGPEFLIYFQGTGAADDSGLPNDRFFAVRPEGSVSTLKIQRTERGDSAVYLCAAGNHNTGELFFGEGSRLTVL.

The genes are TRBV19 and TRBJ1-5, with D maybe TRBD1 (6 bases). Germline lookup yields CDR1 LNHDA and CDR2 SQIVND (reference sequence). This CDR3 region has 15 residues. V was pared by 4 bases and J by 0 bases, with 10 bases between. The CDR3, as DNA: TGTGCCAGTAGTACGGGACAATATAGCAATCAGCCCCAGCATTTT. Translating it yields CASSTGQYSNQPQHF.

This clone was counted a few times. The CDR3 nucleotides are TGTGCCAGCAGCCCCACGGAGGGGCAAACTGAAGCTTTCTTT. It translates to CASSPTEGQTEAFF. J is TRBJ1-1 and V is TRBV4-2; perhaps TRBD1 as D (5 bases). CDR3 length: 14 amino acids. Germline CDR1 is LGHNA and CDR2 is YNFKEQ. Trimming cost V 4 bases and J 5 bases, with 14 bases left between them.

J is TRBJ2-3 and V is TRBV28; 10 bases map to TRBD1. This CDR3 has 15 residues. CDR1 and CDR2 (germline): MDHEN, SYDVKM. V lost 0 bases to trimming and J lost 4 bases; unmatched junction nucleotides: 1. The CDR3 DNA reads as TGTGCCAGCAGTTTATGGACAGGGGGCTCAGATACGCAGTATTTT. The encoded protein is CASSLWTGGSDTQYF.

V is TRBV6-5 and J is TRBJ1-4, with 8 positions matching TRBD1. The V gene end was trimmed by 9 bases and the J gene end by 5 bases; junction bases not matched to a gene: 2. CDR3 length equals 12 residues. Germline V CDR1 and CDR2: MNHEY, SVGAGI. The CDR3 reads CASRQGNEKLFF. CDR3 nucleotides: TGTGCCAGTAGACAGGGGAATGAAAAACTGTTTTTT.

This chain joins TRBV28 and TRBJ1-3; D is undetermined. Trimming cost V 3 bases and J 3 bases, with 6 bases left between them. Per the germline V gene, CDR1 is MDHEN and CDR2 is SYDVKM. The CDR3 totals 13 residues. The CDR3 here is CASSFHHGNTIYF. DNA of the CDR3: TGTGCCAGCAGTTTTCATCATGGAAACACCATATATTTT.

The rearrangement links TRBV28 to TRBJ1-4; the D gene is possibly TRBD1 (6 bases). Germline-derived CDR1 and CDR2 are MDHEN and SYDVKM. The V and J ends lost 5 bases and 7 bases respectively, with 17 bases between them. The CDR3 contains 15 residues. CDR3 DNA: TGTGCCAGCAGTGCCCTACTGGACAGTAGTGAAAAACTGTTTTTT. Its translation: CASSALLDSSEKLFF.